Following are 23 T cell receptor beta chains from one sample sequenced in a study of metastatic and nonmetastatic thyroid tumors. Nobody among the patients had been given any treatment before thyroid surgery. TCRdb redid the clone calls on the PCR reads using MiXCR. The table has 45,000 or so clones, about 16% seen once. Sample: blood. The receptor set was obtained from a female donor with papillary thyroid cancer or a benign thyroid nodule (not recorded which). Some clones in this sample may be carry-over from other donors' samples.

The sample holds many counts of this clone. CDR3 amino acids: CASSLKYPQETQYF. The CDR3 DNA sequence: TGTGCCAGCAGCTTAAAGTACCCTCAAGAGACCCAGTACTTC. The chain uses TRBV7-9 and TRBJ2-5; no definite D call. Between the trimmed V and J ends, which lost 2 bases and 2 bases, there was a span of 9 bases. The CDR3 loop spans 14 amino acids. The germline CDR1 and CDR2 sequences are SEHNR and FQNEAQ (reference sequence).

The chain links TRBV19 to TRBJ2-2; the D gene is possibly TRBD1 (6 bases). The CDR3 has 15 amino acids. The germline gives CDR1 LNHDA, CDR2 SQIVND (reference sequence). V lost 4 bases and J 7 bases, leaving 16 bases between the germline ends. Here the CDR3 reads CASSNAGTYFGELFF. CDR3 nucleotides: TGTGCCAGTAGTAATGCCGGGACATATTTCGGGGAGCTGTTTTTT. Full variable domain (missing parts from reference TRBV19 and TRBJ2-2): DGGITQSPKYLFRKEGQNVTLSCEQNLNHDAMYWYRQDPGQGLRLIYYSQIVNDFQKGDIAEGYSVSREKKESFPLTVTSAQKNPTAFYLCASSNAGTYFGELFFGEGSRLTVL.

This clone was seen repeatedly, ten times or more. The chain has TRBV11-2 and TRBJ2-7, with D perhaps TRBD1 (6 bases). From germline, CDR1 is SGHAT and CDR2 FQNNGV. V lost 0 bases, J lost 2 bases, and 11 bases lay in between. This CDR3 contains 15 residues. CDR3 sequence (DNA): TGTGCCAGCAGCTTAGATAAACAGGGTACCTACGAGCAGTACTTC. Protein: CASSLDKQGTYEQYF. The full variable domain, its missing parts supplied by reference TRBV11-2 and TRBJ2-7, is EAGVAQSPRYKIIEKRQSVAFWCNPISGHATLYWYQQILGQGPKLLIQFQNNGVVDDSQLPKDRFSAERLKGVDSTLKIQPAKLEDSAVYLCASSLDKQGTYEQYFGPGTRLTVT.

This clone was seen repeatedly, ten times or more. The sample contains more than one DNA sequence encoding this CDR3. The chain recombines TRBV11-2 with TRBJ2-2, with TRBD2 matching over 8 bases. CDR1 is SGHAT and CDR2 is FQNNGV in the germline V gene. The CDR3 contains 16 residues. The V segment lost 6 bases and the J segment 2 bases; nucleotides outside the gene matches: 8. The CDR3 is CASRDTSGGNTGELFF. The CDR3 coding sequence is TGTGCCAGCAGGGATACTAGCGGAGGAAACACCGGGGAGCTGTTTTTT. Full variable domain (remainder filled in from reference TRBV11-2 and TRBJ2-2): EAGVAQSPRYKIIEKRQSVAFWCNPISGHATLYWYQQILGQGPKLLIQFQNNGVVDDSQLPKDRFSAERLKGVDSTLKIQPAKLEDSAVYLCASRDTSGGNTGELFFGEGSRLTVL.

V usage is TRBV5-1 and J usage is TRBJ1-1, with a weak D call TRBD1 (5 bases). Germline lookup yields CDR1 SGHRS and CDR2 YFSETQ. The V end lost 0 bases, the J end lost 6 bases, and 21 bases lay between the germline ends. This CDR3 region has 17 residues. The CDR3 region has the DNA TGCGCCAGCAGCTTGGACGGACATGGCACTCTAGGTGCTGAAGCTTTCTTT. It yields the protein CASSLDGHGTLGAEAFF.

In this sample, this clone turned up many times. The CDR3 sequence: CASSLEEGSHEQYF. DNA of the CDR3: TGTGCCAGCAGCTTAGAGGAGGGATCCCACGAGCAGTACTTC. The chain employs TRBV11-3 and TRBJ2-7; perhaps TRBD2 as D (6 bases). From germline, CDR1 is SGHNT and CDR2 YENEEA. Between the trimmed V and J ends, which lost 0 bases and 5 bases, there was a span of 11 bases. CDR3 length equals 14 residues.

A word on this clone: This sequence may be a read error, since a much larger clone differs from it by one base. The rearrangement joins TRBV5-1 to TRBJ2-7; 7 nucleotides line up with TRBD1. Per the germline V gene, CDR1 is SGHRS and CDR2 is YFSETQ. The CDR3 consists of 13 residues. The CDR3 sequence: CASSPGTAYEQCF. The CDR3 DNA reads TGCGCCAGCAGCCCAGGGACAGCCTACGAGCAGTGCTTC.

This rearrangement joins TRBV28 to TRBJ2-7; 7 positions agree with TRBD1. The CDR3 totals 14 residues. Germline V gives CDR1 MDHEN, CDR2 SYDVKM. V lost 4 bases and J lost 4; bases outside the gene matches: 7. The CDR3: CASSSGTDLYEQYF. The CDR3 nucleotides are TGTGCCAGCAGTTCCGGGACAGACTTGTACGAGCAGTACTTC.

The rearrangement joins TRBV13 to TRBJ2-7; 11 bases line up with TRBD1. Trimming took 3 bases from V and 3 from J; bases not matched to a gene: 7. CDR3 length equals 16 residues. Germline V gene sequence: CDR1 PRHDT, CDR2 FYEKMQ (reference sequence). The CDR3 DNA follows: TGTGCCAGCAGCTTGGGTGGACAGGGGGCTGTCTACGAGCAGTACTTC. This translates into CASSLGGQGAVYEQYF.

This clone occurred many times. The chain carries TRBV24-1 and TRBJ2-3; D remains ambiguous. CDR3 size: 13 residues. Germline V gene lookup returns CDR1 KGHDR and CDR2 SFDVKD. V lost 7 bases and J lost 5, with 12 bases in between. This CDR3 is CATREGARDTQYF. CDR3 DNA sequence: TGTGCCACCAGAGAAGGAGCTCGAGATACGCAGTATTTT.

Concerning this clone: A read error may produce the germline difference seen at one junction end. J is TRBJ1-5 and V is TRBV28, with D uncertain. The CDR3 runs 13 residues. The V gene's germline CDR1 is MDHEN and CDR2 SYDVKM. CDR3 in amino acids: CASCLLGNQPQHF. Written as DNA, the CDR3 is TGTGCCAGCTGTTTGTTGGGAAATCAGCCCCAGCATTTT.

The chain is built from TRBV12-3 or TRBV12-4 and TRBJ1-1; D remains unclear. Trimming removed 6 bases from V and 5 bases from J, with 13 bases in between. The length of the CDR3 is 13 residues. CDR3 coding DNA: TGTGCCAGCAGCTCACCCCCGGTTACTGAAGCTTTCTTT. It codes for CASSSPPVTEAFF.

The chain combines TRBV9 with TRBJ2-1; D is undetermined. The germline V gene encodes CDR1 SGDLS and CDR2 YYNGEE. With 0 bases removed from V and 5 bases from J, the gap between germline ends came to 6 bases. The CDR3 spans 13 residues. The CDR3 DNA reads TGTGCCAGCAGCGTAGGTTCCAACAATGAGCAGTTCTTC. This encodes CASSVGSNNEQFF.

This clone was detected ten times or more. CDR3 sequence (DNA): TGTGCCAGCAGCTTAGCGCTTGTCACGGTACCACCTTTTTACGAGCAGTACTTC. Translation gives CASSLALVTVPPFYEQYF. V is TRBV7-2 and J is TRBJ2-7; no clear D. V lost 0 bases, J lost 4 bases, and 22 bases lay in between. The CDR3 totals 18 residues. CDR1 SGHTA and CDR2 FQGNSA come from the germline V gene.

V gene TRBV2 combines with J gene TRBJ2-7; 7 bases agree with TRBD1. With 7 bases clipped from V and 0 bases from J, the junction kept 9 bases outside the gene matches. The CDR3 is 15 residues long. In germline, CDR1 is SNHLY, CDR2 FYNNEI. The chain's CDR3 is CASTKGWDSSYEQYF. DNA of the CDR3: TGTGCCAGCACCAAGGGTTGGGACAGCTCCTACGAGCAGTACTTC.

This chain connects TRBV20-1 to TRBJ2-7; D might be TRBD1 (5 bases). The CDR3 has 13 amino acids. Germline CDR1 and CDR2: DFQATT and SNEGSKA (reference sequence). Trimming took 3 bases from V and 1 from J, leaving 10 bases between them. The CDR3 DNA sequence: TGCAGTGCTAGCAGGGATATGTCCTACGAGCAGTACTTC. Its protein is CSASRDMSYEQYF.

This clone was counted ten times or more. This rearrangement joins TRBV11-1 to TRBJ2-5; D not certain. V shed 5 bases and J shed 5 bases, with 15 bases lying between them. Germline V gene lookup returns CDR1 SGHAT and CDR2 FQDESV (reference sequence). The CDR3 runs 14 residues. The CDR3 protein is CASSRFRRTETQYF. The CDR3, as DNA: TGTGCCAGCAGCCGTTTCAGGAGAACGGAGACCCAGTACTTC.

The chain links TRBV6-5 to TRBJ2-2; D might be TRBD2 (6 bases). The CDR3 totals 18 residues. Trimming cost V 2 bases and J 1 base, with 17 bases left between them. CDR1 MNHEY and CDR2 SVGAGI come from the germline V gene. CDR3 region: CASSYGRGLSRNTGELFF. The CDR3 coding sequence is TGTGCCAGCAGTTACGGGCGGGGACTCAGTAGGAACACCGGGGAGCTGTTTTTT.

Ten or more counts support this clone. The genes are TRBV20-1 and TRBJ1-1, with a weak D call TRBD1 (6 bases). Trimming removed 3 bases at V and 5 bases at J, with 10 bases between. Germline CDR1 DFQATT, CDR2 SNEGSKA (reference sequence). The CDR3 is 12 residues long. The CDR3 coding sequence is TGCAGTGCTAGCAGGGGTGGGACTGAAGCTTTCTTT. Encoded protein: CSASRGGTEAFF.

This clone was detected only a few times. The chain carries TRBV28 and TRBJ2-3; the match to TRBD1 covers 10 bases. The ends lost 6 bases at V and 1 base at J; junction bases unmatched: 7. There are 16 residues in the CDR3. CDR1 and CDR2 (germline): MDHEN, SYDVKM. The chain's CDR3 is CASRTAGTGGTDTQYF. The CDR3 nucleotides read TGTGCCAGCAGAACCGCCGGGACAGGGGGCACAGATACGCAGTATTTT.

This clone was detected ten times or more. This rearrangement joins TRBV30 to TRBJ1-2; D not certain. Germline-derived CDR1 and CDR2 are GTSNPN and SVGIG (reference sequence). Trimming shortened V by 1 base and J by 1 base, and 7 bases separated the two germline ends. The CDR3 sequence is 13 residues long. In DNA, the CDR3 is TGTGCCTGGAGTGGGACGGTTAACTATGGCTACACCTTC. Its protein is CAWSGTVNYGYTF. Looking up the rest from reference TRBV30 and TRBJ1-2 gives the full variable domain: SQTIHQWPATLVQPVGSPLSLECTVEGTSNPNLYWYRQAAGRGLQLLFYSVGIGQISSEVPQNLSASRPQDRQFILSSKKLLLSDSGFYLCAWSGTVNYGYTFGSGTRLTVV.

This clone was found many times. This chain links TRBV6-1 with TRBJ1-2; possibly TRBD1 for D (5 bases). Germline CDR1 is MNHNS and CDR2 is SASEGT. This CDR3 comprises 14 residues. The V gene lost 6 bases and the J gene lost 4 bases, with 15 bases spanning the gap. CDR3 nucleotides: TGTGCCAGCAGAGGGCAGGGCGCATTCTATGGCTACACCTTC. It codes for CASRGQGAFYGYTF.

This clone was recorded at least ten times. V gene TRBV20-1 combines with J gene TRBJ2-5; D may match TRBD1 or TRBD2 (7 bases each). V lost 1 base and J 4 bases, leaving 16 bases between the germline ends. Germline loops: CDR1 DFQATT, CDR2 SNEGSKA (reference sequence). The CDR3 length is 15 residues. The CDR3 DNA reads TGCAGTGCTAGAGCCAACAGGGGCGGGGGAGAGACCCAGTACTTC. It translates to CSARANRGGGETQYF.